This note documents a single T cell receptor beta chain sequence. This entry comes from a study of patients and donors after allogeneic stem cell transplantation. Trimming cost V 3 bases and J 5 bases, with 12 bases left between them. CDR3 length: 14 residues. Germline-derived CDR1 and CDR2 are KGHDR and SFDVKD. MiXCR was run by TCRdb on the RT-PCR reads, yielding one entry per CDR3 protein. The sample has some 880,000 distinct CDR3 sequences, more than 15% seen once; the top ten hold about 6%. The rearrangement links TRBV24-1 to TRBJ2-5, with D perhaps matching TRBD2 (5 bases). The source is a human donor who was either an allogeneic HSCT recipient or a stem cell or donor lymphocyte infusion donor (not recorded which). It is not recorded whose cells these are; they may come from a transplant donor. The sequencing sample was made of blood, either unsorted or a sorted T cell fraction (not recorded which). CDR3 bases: TGTGCCACCAGTGATCGGCGGCGGGCGGAGACCCAGTACTTC. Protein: CATSDRRRAETQYF.